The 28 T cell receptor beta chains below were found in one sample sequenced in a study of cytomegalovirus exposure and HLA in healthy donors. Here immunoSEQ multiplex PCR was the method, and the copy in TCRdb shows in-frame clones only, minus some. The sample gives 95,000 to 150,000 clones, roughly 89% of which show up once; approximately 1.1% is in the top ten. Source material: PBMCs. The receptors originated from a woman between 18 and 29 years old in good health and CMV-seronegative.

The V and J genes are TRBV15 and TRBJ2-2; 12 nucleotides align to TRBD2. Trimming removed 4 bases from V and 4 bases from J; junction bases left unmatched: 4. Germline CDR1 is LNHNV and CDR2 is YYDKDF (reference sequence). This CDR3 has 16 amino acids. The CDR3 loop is CATSKTSGGSTGELFF. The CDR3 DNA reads TGTGCCACCAGCAAGACTAGCGGGGGCTCCACCGGGGAGCTGTTTTTT.

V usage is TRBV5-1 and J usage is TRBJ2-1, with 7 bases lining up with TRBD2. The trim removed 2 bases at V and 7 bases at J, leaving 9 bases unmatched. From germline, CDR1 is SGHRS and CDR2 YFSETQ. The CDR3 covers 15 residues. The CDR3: CASSLIAGVENEQFF. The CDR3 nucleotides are TGCGCCAGCAGCTTAATAGCGGGTGTAGAGAATGAGCAGTTCTTC.

The DNA for the CDR3 is TGTGCCAGTGTTGTCCTAGCGGGCACCGGGGAGCTGTTTTTT. This sequence encodes CASVVLAGTGELFF. The chain joins TRBV2 to TRBJ2-2, with TRBD2 matching 8 bases. Trimming removed 9 bases from V and 4 bases from J; junction bases left unmatched: 7. This CDR3 has 14 amino acids. Germline CDR1 SNHLY, CDR2 FYNNEI.

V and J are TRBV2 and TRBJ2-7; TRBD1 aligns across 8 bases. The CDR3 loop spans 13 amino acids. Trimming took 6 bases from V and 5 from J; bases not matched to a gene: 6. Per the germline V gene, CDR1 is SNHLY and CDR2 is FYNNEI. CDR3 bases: TGTGCCAGCAGCGGACAGGGCAGAGACGAGCAGTACTTC. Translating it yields CASSGQGRDEQYF. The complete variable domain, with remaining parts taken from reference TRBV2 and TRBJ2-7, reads EPEVTQTPSHQVTQMGQEVILRCVPISNHLYFYWYRQILGQKVEFLVSFYNNEISEKSEIFDDQFSVERPDGSNFTLKIRSTKLEDSAMYFCASSGQGRDEQYFGPGTRLTVT.

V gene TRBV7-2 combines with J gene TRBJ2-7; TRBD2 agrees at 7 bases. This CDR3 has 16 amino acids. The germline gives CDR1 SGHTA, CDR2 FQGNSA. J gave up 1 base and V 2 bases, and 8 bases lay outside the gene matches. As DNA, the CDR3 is TGTGCCAGCAGCTTATTAGGTAGCGGGCGTTCCTACGAGCAGTACTTC. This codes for CASSLLGSGRSYEQYF.

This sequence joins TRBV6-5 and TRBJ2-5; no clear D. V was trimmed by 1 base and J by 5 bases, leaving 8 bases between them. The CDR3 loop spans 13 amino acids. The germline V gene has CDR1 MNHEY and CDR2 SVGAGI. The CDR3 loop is CASSYYYGETQYF. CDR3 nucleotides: TGTGCCAGCAGTTACTATTACGGGGAGACCCAGTACTTC.

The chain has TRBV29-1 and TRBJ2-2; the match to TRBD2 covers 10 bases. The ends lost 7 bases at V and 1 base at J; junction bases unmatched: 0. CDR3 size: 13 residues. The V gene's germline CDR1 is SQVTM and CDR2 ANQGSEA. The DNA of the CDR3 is TGCAGCGGACTAGCGGGGAACACCGGGGAGCTGTTTTTT. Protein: CSGLAGNTGELFF.

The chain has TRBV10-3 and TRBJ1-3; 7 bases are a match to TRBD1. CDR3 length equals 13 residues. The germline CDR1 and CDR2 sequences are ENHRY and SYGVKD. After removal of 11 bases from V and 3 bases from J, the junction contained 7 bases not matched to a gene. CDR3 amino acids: CAFKAGGGNTIYF. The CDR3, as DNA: TGTGCCTTCAAAGCAGGGGGTGGAAACACCATATATTTT.

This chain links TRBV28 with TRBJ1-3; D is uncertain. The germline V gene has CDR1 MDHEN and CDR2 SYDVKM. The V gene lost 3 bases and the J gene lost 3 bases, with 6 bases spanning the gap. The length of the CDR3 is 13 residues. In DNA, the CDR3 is TGTGCCAGCAGTTTCCCCGGTGGAAACACCATATATTTT. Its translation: CASSFPGGNTIYF.

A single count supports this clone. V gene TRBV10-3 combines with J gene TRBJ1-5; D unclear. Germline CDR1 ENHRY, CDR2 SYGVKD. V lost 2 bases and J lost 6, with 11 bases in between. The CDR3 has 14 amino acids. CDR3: CAISETRDRQPQHF. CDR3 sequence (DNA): TGTGCCATCAGTGAGACCCGCGATCGTCAGCCCCAGCATTTT.

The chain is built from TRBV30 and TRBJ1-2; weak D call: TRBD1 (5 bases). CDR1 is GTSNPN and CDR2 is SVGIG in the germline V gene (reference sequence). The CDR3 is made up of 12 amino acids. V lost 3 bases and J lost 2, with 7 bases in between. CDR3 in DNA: TGTGCCTGGAGGAAGGGGAACTATGGCTACACCTTC. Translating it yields CAWRKGNYGYTF.

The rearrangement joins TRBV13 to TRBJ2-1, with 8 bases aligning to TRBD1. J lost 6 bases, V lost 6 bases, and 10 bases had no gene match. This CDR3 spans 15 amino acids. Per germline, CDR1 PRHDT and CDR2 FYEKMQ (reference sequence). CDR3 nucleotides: TGTGCCAGCAGGATTCGGACAGGGAGGATCAATGAGCAGTTCTTC. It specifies CASRIRTGRINEQFF.

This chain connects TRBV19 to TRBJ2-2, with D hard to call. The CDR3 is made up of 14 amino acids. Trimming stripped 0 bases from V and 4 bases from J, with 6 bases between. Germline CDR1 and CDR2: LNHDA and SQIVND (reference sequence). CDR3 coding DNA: TGTGCCAGTAGTATAGATATTAGCACCGGGGAGCTGTTTTTT. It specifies CASSIDISTGELFF.

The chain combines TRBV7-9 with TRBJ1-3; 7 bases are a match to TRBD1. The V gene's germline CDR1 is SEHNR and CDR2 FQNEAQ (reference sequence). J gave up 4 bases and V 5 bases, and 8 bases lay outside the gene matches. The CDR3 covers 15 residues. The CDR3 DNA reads TGTGCCAGCAGCCCTAAGGGGGCGGGAGGAAACACCATATATTTT. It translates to CASSPKGAGGNTIYF.

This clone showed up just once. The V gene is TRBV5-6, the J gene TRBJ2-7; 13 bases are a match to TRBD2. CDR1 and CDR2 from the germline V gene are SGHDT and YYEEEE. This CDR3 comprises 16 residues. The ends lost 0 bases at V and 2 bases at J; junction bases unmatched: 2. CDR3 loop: CASSLGTSGRAYEQYF. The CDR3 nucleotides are TGTGCCAGCAGCTTGGGGACTAGCGGGAGAGCCTACGAGCAGTACTTC.

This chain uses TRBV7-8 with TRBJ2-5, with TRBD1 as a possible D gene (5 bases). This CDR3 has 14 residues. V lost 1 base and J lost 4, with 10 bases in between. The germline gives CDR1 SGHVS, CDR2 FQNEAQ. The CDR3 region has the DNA TGTGCCAGCAGCTTAGTCGACAGTTTAGAGACCCAGTACTTC. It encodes CASSLVDSLETQYF.

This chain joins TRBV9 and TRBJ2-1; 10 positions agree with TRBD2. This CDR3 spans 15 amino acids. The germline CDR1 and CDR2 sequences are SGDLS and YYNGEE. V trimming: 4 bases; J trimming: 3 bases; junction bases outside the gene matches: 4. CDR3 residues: CASSMSGGDYNEQFF. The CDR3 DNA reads TGTGCCAGCAGCATGAGCGGGGGGGACTACAATGAGCAGTTCTTC.

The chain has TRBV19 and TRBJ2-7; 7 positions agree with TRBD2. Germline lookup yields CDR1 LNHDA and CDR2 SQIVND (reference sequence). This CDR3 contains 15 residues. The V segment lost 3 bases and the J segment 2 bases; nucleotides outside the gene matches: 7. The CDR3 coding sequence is TGTGCCAGTAGTATCCCTTCGAGCGGGGCCTACGAGCAGTACTTC. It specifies CASSIPSSGAYEQYF.

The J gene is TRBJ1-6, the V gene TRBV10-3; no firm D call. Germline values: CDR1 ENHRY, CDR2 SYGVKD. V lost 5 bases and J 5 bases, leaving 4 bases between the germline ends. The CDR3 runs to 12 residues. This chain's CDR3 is CAISPDNSPLHF. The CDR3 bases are TGTGCCATCAGTCCGGATAATTCACCCCTCCACTTT.

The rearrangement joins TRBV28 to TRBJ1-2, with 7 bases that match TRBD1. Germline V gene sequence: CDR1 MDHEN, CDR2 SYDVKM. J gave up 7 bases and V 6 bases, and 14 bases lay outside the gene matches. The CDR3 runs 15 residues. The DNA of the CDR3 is TGTGCCAGCAGCCTCATAAATGACAGGGTTTCTGGCTACACCTTC. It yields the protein CASSLINDRVSGYTF.

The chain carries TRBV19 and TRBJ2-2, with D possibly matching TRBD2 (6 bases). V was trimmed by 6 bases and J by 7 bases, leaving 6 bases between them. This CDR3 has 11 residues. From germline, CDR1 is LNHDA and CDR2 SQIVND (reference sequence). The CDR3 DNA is TGTGCCAGTAGGCGGGGCGGGGAGCTGTTTTTT. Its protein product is CASRRGGELFF. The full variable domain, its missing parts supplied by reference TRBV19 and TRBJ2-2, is DGGITQSPKYLFRKEGQNVTLSCEQNLNHDAMYWYRQDPGQGLRLIYYSQIVNDFQKGDIAEGYSVSREKKESFPLTVTSAQKNPTAFYLCASRRGGELFFGEGSRLTVL.

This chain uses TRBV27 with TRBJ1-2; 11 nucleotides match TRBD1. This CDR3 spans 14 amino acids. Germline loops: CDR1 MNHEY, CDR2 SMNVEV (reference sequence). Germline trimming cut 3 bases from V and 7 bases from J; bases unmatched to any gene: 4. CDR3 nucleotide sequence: TGTGCCAGCAGTTTCGGACAGGGGGCCGGTGGCTACACCTTC. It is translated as CASSFGQGAGGYTF.

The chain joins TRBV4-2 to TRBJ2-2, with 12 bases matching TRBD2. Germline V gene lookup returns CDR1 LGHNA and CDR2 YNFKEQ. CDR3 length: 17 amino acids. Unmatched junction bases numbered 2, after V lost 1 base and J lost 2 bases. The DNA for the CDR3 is TGTGCCAGCAGCCAAGGACTAGCGGGGGCAAACACCGGGGAGCTGTTTTTT. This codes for CASSQGLAGANTGELFF.

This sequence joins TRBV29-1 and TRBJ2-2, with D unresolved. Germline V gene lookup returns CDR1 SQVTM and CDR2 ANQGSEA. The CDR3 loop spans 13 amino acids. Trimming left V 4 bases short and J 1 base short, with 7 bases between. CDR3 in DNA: TGCAGCGTTGTCAACAGGAACACCGGGGAGCTGTTTTTT. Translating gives CSVVNRNTGELFF.

The CDR3 bases are TGTGCCAGTAGTATGGCGGTGAACACTGAAGCTTTCTTT. Encoded protein: CASSMAVNTEAFF. This rearrangement joins TRBV19 to TRBJ1-1; D is unresolved. Germline-derived CDR1 and CDR2 are LNHDA and SQIVND (reference sequence). Trimming removed 3 bases from V and 0 bases from J, with 5 bases in between. The CDR3 length is 13 residues.

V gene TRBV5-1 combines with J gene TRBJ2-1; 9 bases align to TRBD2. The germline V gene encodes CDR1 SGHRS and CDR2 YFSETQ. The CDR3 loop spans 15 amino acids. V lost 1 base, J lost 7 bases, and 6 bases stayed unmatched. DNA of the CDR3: TGCGCCAGCAGCTTGCTTGCTAGCGGGGTTAATGAGCAGTTCTTC. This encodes CASSLLASGVNEQFF.

The CDR3 spells CSVVPSGNTGELFF. The CDR3 bases are TGCAGCGTTGTTCCTAGCGGGAACACCGGGGAGCTGTTTTTT. This rearrangement joins TRBV29-1 to TRBJ2-2; 7 nucleotides agree with TRBD2. Unmatched junction bases numbered 3, after V lost 4 bases and J lost 1 base. Germline-derived CDR1 and CDR2 are SQVTM and ANQGSEA. The CDR3 is 14 amino acids.

CDR3 coding DNA: TGTGCCAGCACCGGGACTGAATTACAGTATTTT. It translates to CASTGTELQYF. The V call is TRBV28, the J call TRBJ2-3; D perhaps matches TRBD2 (6 bases). The CDR3 loop spans 11 amino acids. Trimming pared 7 bases from V and 12 bases from J, leaving 14 bases between. Germline loops: CDR1 MDHEN, CDR2 SYDVKM.